The 21 T cell receptor beta chains presented below share a single source sample, sequenced in a study of cytomegalovirus exposure and HLA in healthy donors. Researchers ran the PCR with 60 Vbeta and 13 Jbeta primers. Using immunoSEQ multiplex PCR, the repertoire was profiled, and TCRdb retains in-frame clones only, with some absent. The data show 150,000 to 200,000 clones, roughly 73% seen once. Specimen: PBMCs. These TCRs come from a woman aged 25 to 39 in good health and CMV-seronegative.

The chain is built from TRBV2 and TRBJ2-7; 10 positions match TRBD2. Germline lookup yields CDR1 SNHLY and CDR2 FYNNEI. This CDR3 contains 15 residues. With 8 bases clipped from V and 6 bases from J, the junction kept 13 bases outside the gene matches. CDR3 coding DNA: TGTGCCAGCTACCTAGCGGGAGAAGGGGTGGCCGAGCAGTACTTC. Translating it yields CASYLAGEGVAEQYF.

This clone was recorded only once. V and J are TRBV28 and TRBJ1-2; TRBD1 is a possible D gene (6 bases). Germline V gene lookup returns CDR1 MDHEN and CDR2 SYDVKM. V was shortened by 6 bases and J by 4 bases, with 12 bases between the two germline ends. This CDR3 is built from 13 residues. This CDR3 is CASSSGTLYGYTF. CDR3 in DNA: TGTGCCAGCAGCTCCGGGACACTCTATGGCTACACCTTC.

The rearrangement uses TRBV2 and TRBJ1-2, with a tentative D call TRBD1 (5 bases). CDR3 length: 12 amino acids. The V and J ends lost 7 bases and 4 bases respectively, with 10 bases between them. The germline V gene has CDR1 SNHLY and CDR2 FYNNEI. As DNA, the CDR3 is TGTGCCAGCAATCAGGGAATCTATGGCTACACCTTC. Translated: CASNQGIYGYTF.

The chain combines TRBV7-2 with TRBJ2-2, with D tentatively TRBD2 (5 bases). Germline V gene lookup returns CDR1 SGHTA and CDR2 FQGNSA. The length of the CDR3 is 13 residues. V was cut by 1 base and J by 8 bases, with 8 bases left in between. CDR3 coding DNA: TGTGCCAGCAGCTTAGAGCGCGGGGGGGAGCTGTTTTTT. Amino acid sequence: CASSLERGGELFF. Full variable domain (remainder filled in from reference TRBV7-2 and TRBJ2-2): GAGVSQSPSNKVTEKGKDVELRCDPISGHTALYWYRQSLGQGLEFLIYFQGNSAPDKSGLPSDRFSAERTGGSVSTLTIQRTQQEDSAVYLCASSLERGGELFFGEGSRLTVL.

The rearrangement links TRBV27 to TRBJ2-1, with 7 bases aligning to TRBD2. The germline gives CDR1 MNHEY, CDR2 SMNVEV (reference sequence). The CDR3 sequence is 17 residues long. V dropped 6 bases and J dropped 0; count of bases not matched to a gene: 11. CDR3 coding DNA: TGTGCCAGCAGGCGGGCTCGGACTAGGAGCTCCTACAATGAGCAGTTCTTC. Encoded protein: CASRRARTRSSYNEQFF.

This clone came up once. The V and J genes are TRBV4-1 and TRBJ2-7, with 8 bases lining up with TRBD2. Germline V gene lookup returns CDR1 MGHRA and CDR2 YSYEKL. CDR3 length: 15 residues. V shed 1 base and J 6 bases; nucleotides not matched to a gene: 8. DNA for the CDR3: TGCGCCAGCAGCCAAGCCCTAACGGGGGGGAGCGAGCAGTACTTC. It codes for CASSQALTGGSEQYF.

The rearrangement joins TRBV10-3 to TRBJ1-2; no clear D gene. CDR1 is ENHRY, CDR2 SYGVKD, per germline. V lost 11 bases and J 4 bases, leaving 17 bases between the germline ends. There are 13 residues in the CDR3. CDR3 loop: CAFREGEGYGYTF. CDR3 coding DNA: TGTGCCTTTCGGGAGGGAGAGGGCTATGGCTACACCTTC.

As concerns this clone: The germline gene is not matched at one end of the junction; a read error may be the cause. The genes are TRBV18 and TRBJ2-7, with 7 positions matching TRBD1. CDR3 length equals 14 residues. In germline, CDR1 is KGHSH, CDR2 LQKENI. CDR3 amino acids: CASPPRDSNYEQYF. The DNA of the CDR3 is TGTGCCAGCCCACCACGGGACAGCAACTACGAGCAGTACTTC.

Notes on this clone: The same CDR3 also results from other DNA sequences found in this sample. This rearrangement joins TRBV6-5 to TRBJ1-1; D not certain. The V gene's germline CDR1 is MNHEY and CDR2 SVGAGI. The CDR3 sequence is 15 residues long. V lost 6 bases, J lost 2 bases, and 16 bases lay in between. CDR3 sequence: CASSSSGGLNTEAFF. The CDR3 DNA reads as TGTGCCAGCAGCTCCTCAGGTGGACTTAACACTGAAGCTTTCTTT.

The chain uses TRBV5-4 and TRBJ2-1; 8 nucleotides align to TRBD2. The CDR3 is made up of 15 amino acids. Germline CDR1 and CDR2: SGHNT and YYREEE (reference sequence). Trimming at V came to 4 bases and at J to 10 bases, leaving 13 bases not matched to a gene. In nucleotides, the CDR3 is TGTGCCAGCAGCCCCGGGGGGGCGCAGATTCACGAGCAGTTCTTC. Translating it yields CASSPGGAQIHEQFF.

The chain joins TRBV7-2 to TRBJ1-1, with D possibly TRBD1 on 6 matching bases. CDR3 length: 15 amino acids. With 1 base removed from V and 4 bases from J, the gap between germline ends came to 13 bases. The V gene's germline CDR1 is SGHTA and CDR2 FQGNSA. CDR3 in amino acids: CASSLVGGLGTEAFF. CDR3 coding DNA: TGTGCCAGCAGCTTAGTAGGGGGTCTGGGCACTGAAGCTTTCTTT.

V is TRBV5-1 and J is TRBJ1-2; D uncertain. The CDR3 runs to 12 residues. V gave up 2 bases and J gave up 6 bases, with 8 bases separating them. The germline CDR1 and CDR2 sequences are SGHRS and YFSETQ. CDR3: CASSFTRNGYTF. The CDR3 region has the DNA TGCGCCAGCAGCTTCACGAGGAATGGCTACACCTTC.

This clone was seen more than once but under ten times. The chain uses TRBV29-1 and TRBJ2-1, with 10 positions matching TRBD1. CDR3 length: 15 amino acids. V lost 6 bases and J lost 7; bases outside the gene matches: 12. Germline CDR1 and CDR2: SQVTM and ANQGSEA. CDR3 coding DNA: TGCAGCGTGACAACCGGGACAGGGGATGCGAATGAGCAGTTCTTC. Its protein is CSVTTGTGDANEQFF.

The chain employs TRBV14 and TRBJ1-3; TRBD1 might be the D (5 bases). Germline CDR1 and CDR2: SGHDN and FVKESK. Trimming took off 2 bases at V and 0 bases at J, with 5 bases between the two ends. The CDR3 has 14 amino acids. In DNA, the CDR3 is TGTGCCAGCAGCCAAACAGGCTCTGGAAACACCATATATTTT. Its translation: CASSQTGSGNTIYF.

V gene TRBV9 combines with J gene TRBJ2-5, with TRBD2 matching 13 bases. The CDR3 runs to 18 residues. Losses at the gene ends were 2 bases for V and 2 bases for J; bases not matched to a gene: 9. Germline CDR1 and CDR2: SGDLS and YYNGEE. This CDR3 reads CASSVTSGGASPQETQYF. For the CDR3, the DNA is TGTGCCAGCAGCGTTACTAGCGGGGGGGCCTCGCCGCAAGAGACCCAGTACTTC.

The chain carries TRBV11-2 and TRBJ1-2, with D unresolved. Between the trimmed V and J ends, which lost 0 bases and 4 bases, there was a span of 9 bases. Germline V gene data show CDR1 as SGHAT and CDR2 as FQNNGV. This CDR3 contains 14 residues. The CDR3 nucleotides read TGTGCCAGCAGCTTAGATGGCGGTTCCTATGGCTACACCTTC. It is translated as CASSLDGGSYGYTF.

This chain uses TRBV29-1 with TRBJ2-1, with D tentatively TRBD1 (6 bases). The germline V gene encodes CDR1 SQVTM and CDR2 ANQGSEA. Trimming shortened V by 8 bases and J by 7 bases, and 18 bases separated the two germline ends. The CDR3 covers 13 residues. CDR3 protein: CSSDRSGGNEQFF. As DNA, the CDR3 is TGCAGCAGCGACAGGTCCGGCGGGAATGAGCAGTTCTTC.

The chain links TRBV6-6 to TRBJ2-7; D perhaps matches TRBD1 (6 bases). The CDR3 runs to 14 residues. V was cut by 5 bases and J by 5 bases, with 16 bases left in between. Germline V gives CDR1 MNHNY, CDR2 SVGAGI (reference sequence). CDR3 nucleotide sequence: TGTGCCAGCAGTAATAATGGACAGTTCGACGAGCAGTACTTC. This gives the protein CASSNNGQFDEQYF.

This chain joins TRBV2 and TRBJ1-2; perhaps TRBD1 as D (5 bases). The germline gives CDR1 SNHLY, CDR2 FYNNEI. Trimming pared 2 bases from V and 4 bases from J, leaving 11 bases between. The CDR3 is 14 residues long. CDR3 in amino acids: CASSEWTQIYGYTF. CDR3 nucleotide sequence: TGTGCCAGCAGTGAATGGACACAAATCTATGGCTACACCTTC.

The chain combines TRBV20-1 with TRBJ2-7; a possible D gene is TRBD2 (5 bases). The V gene's germline CDR1 is DFQATT and CDR2 SNEGSKA (reference sequence). The CDR3 contains 11 residues. V was clipped by 6 bases and J by 3 bases, with 9 bases between them. DNA for the CDR3: TGCAGTGCGGACGGGGACTACGAGCAGTACTTC. Amino acid sequence: CSADGDYEQYF.

V gene TRBV10-1 combines with J gene TRBJ2-3, with 12 positions matching TRBD1. The CDR3 consists of 17 residues. In germline, CDR1 is WNHNN, CDR2 SYGVQD (reference sequence). The V gene end was trimmed by 2 bases and the J gene end by 5 bases; junction bases not matched to a gene: 8. For the CDR3, the DNA is TGCGCCAGCAGTGAGCATCCGGGACAGGGGGCCGGAGATACGCAGTATTTT. Amino acids: CASSEHPGQGAGDTQYF.